A selection of T cell receptor beta chains follows, all from one sample in a study of shared clonotypes between healthy human individuals. Repertoires were generated with immunoSEQ multiplex PCR, while TCRdb's copy carries only in-frame clones and drops some. The sample has about 2.1 million clones, just under 95% seen once. The sample consisted of naive CD8+ T cells from PBMCs. These receptors were collected from a man younger than 35 in good health. Some clones in this sample may be carry-over from other donors' samples. CDR3s include the opening cysteine and the closing phenylalanine or tryptophan. The order of the fields is J gene, D gene, V gene, clone size, CDR3 DNA, CDR3 protein. A D gene is named only where the DNA matches it firmly. Not every row has a clone size; where given, it reads once, few, many or a size class.

J gene: TRBJ2-1
D gene: .
V gene: TRBV27
clone size: .
CDR3 DNA: TGTGCCAGCAGTTACGGGATCAATGAGCAGTTCTTC
CDR3 protein: CASSYGINEQFF

J gene: TRBJ2-1
D gene: .
V gene: TRBV10-2
clone size: .
CDR3 DNA: TGCGCCAGCAGTGAGTCGAAGTTAGATCCGTTCTTC
CDR3 protein: CASSESKLDPFF

J gene: TRBJ2-7
D gene: TRBD2
V gene: TRBV28
clone size: .
CDR3 DNA: TGTGCCATCCTCATAATAGCGGGAGGGTCCTACGAGCAGTACTTC
CDR3 protein: CAILIIAGGSYEQYF

J gene: TRBJ1-4
D gene: .
V gene: TRBV9
clone size: .
CDR3 DNA: TGTGCCAGCAGCGTAGAGGCGGGAGAAAAACTGTTTTTT
CDR3 protein: CASSVEAGEKLFF

J gene: TRBJ1-1
D gene: TRBD1
V gene: TRBV11-2
clone size: .
CDR3 DNA: TGTGCCAGCAGAGAAACAGGGGAAACTGAAGCTTTCTTT
CDR3 protein: CASRETGETEAFF

J gene: TRBJ2-7
D gene: TRBD2
V gene: TRBV2
clone size: .
CDR3 DNA: TGTGCCAGCAGAGAGACTAGCGGGACAGGCGAGCAGTACTTC
CDR3 protein: CASRETSGTGEQYF

J gene: TRBJ2-5
D gene: .
V gene: TRBV7-7
clone size: .
CDR3 DNA: TGTGCCAGCAGCCTCCGGACAGCTAGCCCACAAGAGACCCAGTACTTC
CDR3 protein: CASSLRTASPQETQYF

J gene: TRBJ1-2
D gene: TRBD1
V gene: TRBV9
clone size: .
CDR3 DNA: TGTGCCAGCACCCCAGGGGGGGGCAACTATGGCTACACCTTC
CDR3 protein: CASTPGGGNYGYTF

J gene: TRBJ2-3
D gene: TRBD2
V gene: TRBV27
clone size: .
CDR3 DNA: TGTGCCAGCAGTACGGGCCTTGGACTAGCGGGACTGTATTTT
CDR3 protein: CASSTGLGLAGLYF

J gene: TRBJ2-7
D gene: TRBD2
V gene: TRBV30
clone size: .
CDR3 DNA: TGTGCCTGGACCCTAGCGGGAGCTTCCTACGAGCAGTACTTC
CDR3 protein: CAWTLAGASYEQYF

J gene: TRBJ2-2
D gene: TRBD2
V gene: TRBV13
clone size: .
CDR3 DNA: TGTGCCAGCAGCTTACTAGCGGGAGCCGACGGGGAGCTGTTTTTT
CDR3 protein: CASSLLAGADGELFF

J gene: TRBJ2-3
D gene: .
V gene: TRBV28
clone size: .
CDR3 DNA: TGTGCCAGCAGTCAAACCGGGTCCAGACCAGATACGCAGTATTTT
CDR3 protein: CASSQTGSRPDTQYF

J gene: TRBJ2-5
D gene: TRBD2
V gene: TRBV27
clone size: .
CDR3 DNA: TGTGCCAGCAGTCCCTGGACTAGCGGGAACCAAGAGACCCAGTACTTC
CDR3 protein: CASSPWTSGNQETQYF

J gene: TRBJ2-7
D gene: .
V gene: TRBV28
clone size: .
CDR3 DNA: TGTGCCAGCAGTTTACCGGGGACCCTTGGGCACGAGCAGTACTTC
CDR3 protein: CASSLPGTLGHEQYF

J gene: TRBJ2-7
D gene: .
V gene: TRBV5-6
clone size: .
CDR3 DNA: TGTGCCAGCAGCTTGGGAGGCAGGAATAGCGAGCAGTACTTC
CDR3 protein: CASSLGGRNSEQYF

J gene: TRBJ2-1
D gene: .
V gene: TRBV7-9
clone size: once
CDR3 DNA: TGTGCCAGCAGCTTAGTCGATATGGGGGAGCAGTTCTTC
CDR3 protein: CASSLVDMGEQFF

J gene: TRBJ2-2
D gene: .
V gene: TRBV27
clone size: .
CDR3 DNA: TGTGCCAGCAGTTTATACAGCAACACCGGGGAGCTGTTTTTT
CDR3 protein: CASSLYSNTGELFF

J gene: TRBJ2-6
D gene: .
V gene: TRBV19
clone size: .
CDR3 DNA: TGTGCCAGTAGTATCGGGCATTCTAACTCTGGGGCCAACGTCCTGACTTTC
CDR3 protein: CASSIGHSNSGANVLTF

J gene: TRBJ1-1
D gene: .
V gene: TRBV10-3
clone size: .
CDR3 DNA: TGTGCCATCAGACAGGGAAGCACTGAAGCTTTCTTT
CDR3 protein: CAIRQGSTEAFF

J gene: TRBJ2-7
D gene: .
V gene: TRBV7-9
clone size: .
CDR3 DNA: TGTGCCAGCAGCTCGTCCGGCAAGACACCCTACGAGCAGTACTTC
CDR3 protein: CASSSSGKTPYEQYF

J gene: TRBJ2-2
D gene: .
V gene: TRBV4-3
clone size: .
CDR3 DNA: TGCGCCAGCAGCCCCGCCCGGTTGGAGACCGGGGAGCTGTTTTTT
CDR3 protein: CASSPARLETGELFF

J gene: TRBJ2-7
D gene: TRBD1
V gene: TRBV27
clone size: .
CDR3 DNA: TGTGCCAGCAGTCCCCTGGGACAGGGGCACTCCTACGAGCAGTACTTC
CDR3 protein: CASSPLGQGHSYEQYF

J gene: TRBJ2-7
D gene: .
V gene: TRBV5-6
clone size: .
CDR3 DNA: TGTGCCAGCAGCCAACTTCCCGGGACCGAGTCCCGGAGCTACGAGCAGTACTTC
CDR3 protein: CASSQLPGTESRSYEQYF

J gene: TRBJ2-7
D gene: .
V gene: TRBV7-7
clone size: .
CDR3 DNA: TGTGCCAGCAGCTTAGACAGATCAGCCGAGCAGTACTTC
CDR3 protein: CASSLDRSAEQYF

J gene: TRBJ2-1
D gene: .
V gene: TRBV5-1
clone size: once
CDR3 DNA: TGCGCCAGCAGCTCCGGGAGAAACTATTTGAACTCCTACAATGAGCAGTTCTTC
CDR3 protein: CASSSGRNYLNSYNEQFF

J gene: TRBJ2-1
D gene: .
V gene: TRBV5-1
clone size: once
CDR3 DNA: TGCGCCAGCAGCTTAACTCTGAATGAGCAGTTCTTC
CDR3 protein: CASSLTLNEQFF

J gene: TRBJ2-7
D gene: TRBD1
V gene: TRBV15
clone size: .
CDR3 DNA: TGTGCCACCAGCAGAGGGACAGGACCCTACGAGCAGTACTTC
CDR3 protein: CATSRGTGPYEQYF

J gene: TRBJ2-7
D gene: .
V gene: TRBV5-1
clone size: few
CDR3 DNA: TGCGCCAGCAGGGACTCCTACGAGCAGTACTTC
CDR3 protein: CASRDSYEQYF

J gene: TRBJ2-7
D gene: TRBD1
V gene: TRBV27
clone size: .
CDR3 DNA: TGTGCCAGCGGACAGGGGGCGCGCTACGAGCAGTACTTC
CDR3 protein: CASGQGARYEQYF

J gene: TRBJ1-1
D gene: .
V gene: TRBV27
clone size: .
CDR3 DNA: TGTGCCAGCAGTTCGATACACCGGGGGTTTGAGGAGAACACTGAAGCTTTCTTT
CDR3 protein: CASSSIHRGFEENTEAFF

J gene: TRBJ1-2
D gene: TRBD1
V gene: TRBV27
clone size: .
CDR3 DNA: TGTGCCAGCAGTCAGGGACAGGGGATTCCGAACTATGGCTACACCTTC
CDR3 protein: CASSQGQGIPNYGYTF

J gene: TRBJ2-7
D gene: .
V gene: TRBV19
clone size: .
CDR3 DNA: TGTGCCAGTACCTTGGGCCCCCTAGGCCCCTACGAGCAGTACTTC
CDR3 protein: CASTLGPLGPYEQYF

J gene: TRBJ2-2
D gene: .
V gene: TRBV28
clone size: .
CDR3 DNA: TGTGCCACCACGACACACGCGAACACCGGGGAGCTGTTTTTT
CDR3 protein: CATTTHANTGELFF

J gene: TRBJ2-3
D gene: .
V gene: TRBV7-9
clone size: once
CDR3 DNA: TGTGCCAGCAGCCCCCCCGGGGTTCCAGATACGCAGTATTTT
CDR3 protein: CASSPPGVPDTQYF

J gene: TRBJ1-1
D gene: .
V gene: TRBV10-3
clone size: .
CDR3 DNA: TGTGCCATCAAACCGACCCTGAACACTGAAGCTTTCTTT
CDR3 protein: CAIKPTLNTEAFF

J gene: TRBJ2-2
D gene: TRBD2
V gene: TRBV9
clone size: .
CDR3 DNA: TGTGCCAGCAGCGCACCTATAGCCCCGACTAGCGGGAAAAGTCACACCGGGGAGCTGTTTTTT
CDR3 protein: CASSAPIAPTSGKSHTGELFF

J gene: TRBJ2-7
D gene: TRBD1
V gene: TRBV5-5
clone size: .
CDR3 DNA: TGTGCCAGCAGCGAGTACAGGGGGCAGGCCGAGCAGTACTTC
CDR3 protein: CASSEYRGQAEQYF

J gene: TRBJ2-2
D gene: .
V gene: TRBV29-1
clone size: .
CDR3 DNA: TGCAGCGGAACCCATACCGGGGAGCTGTTTTTT
CDR3 protein: CSGTHTGELFF

J gene: TRBJ2-3
D gene: TRBD1
V gene: TRBV14
clone size: .
CDR3 DNA: TGTGCCAGCAGCCAGGGGACAGGGGGCACAGATACGCAGTATTTT
CDR3 protein: CASSQGTGGTDTQYF

J gene: TRBJ1-3
D gene: .
V gene: TRBV28
clone size: once
CDR3 DNA: TGTGCCAGCAGGGCGGGGGCTGGAAACACCATATATTTT
CDR3 protein: CASRAGAGNTIYF

J gene: TRBJ2-7
D gene: .
V gene: TRBV9
clone size: once
CDR3 DNA: TGTGCCAGCAGCGCGACAGGTACATCCTACGAGCAGTACTTC
CDR3 protein: CASSATGTSYEQYF

J gene: TRBJ2-3
D gene: TRBD1
V gene: TRBV11-1
clone size: once
CDR3 DNA: TGTGCCAGCAGCCTGAGGGACAGGGGAACAGATACGCAGTATTTT
CDR3 protein: CASSLRDRGTDTQYF

J gene: TRBJ1-2
D gene: .
V gene: TRBV28
clone size: .
CDR3 DNA: TGTGCCAGCAGTCTCCACCTGGACCTATCTAACTATGGCTACACCTTC
CDR3 protein: CASSLHLDLSNYGYTF

J gene: TRBJ2-7
D gene: .
V gene: TRBV5-1
clone size: .
CDR3 DNA: TGCGCCAGCAGCTTGGCAACGGCCCCGGGGGCAGCCTACGAGCAGTACTTC
CDR3 protein: CASSLATAPGAAYEQYF